This T cell receptor beta chain was sequenced in a study of breast tumors, draining lymph nodes, adjacent tissues. Study-wide results and caveats: Tumor repertoires ranked between lymph nodes and nontumor tissue in diversity, with V and J gene preferences. Data fit most tumor T cells coming from lymph node, expanding in tumor. Compared with basal-like, luminal-like tumors shared significantly more repertoire with nontumor tissue. The lymph node origin of tumor T cells was framed as consistent with a hypothesis, not demonstrated.

TCRdb called the multiplex PCR reads again in MiXCR, with one record for every CDR3 protein. The sample contains nearly 200,000 distinct CDR3 sequences, 31% of which appear only once. To note about this clonotype: Its specificity is not known.

Trimming left V 0 bases short and J 2 bases short, with 18 bases between. Germline CDR1 SGHDT, CDR2 YYEEEE. CDR3 length equals 18 residues. Samples came from axillary lymph nodes draining the breast cancer. V usage is TRBV5-6 and J usage is TRBJ2-1; unclear D gene. Source material: axillary lymph node tissue. The sequence was obtained from a female donor with breast cancer. Some clones in this sample may be carry-over from other donors' samples. CDR3 sequence: CASSLAERMSSTYNEQFF. The CDR3 nucleotides are TGTGCCAGCAGCTTGGCCGAGAGGATGTCTAGTACCTACAATGAGCAGTTCTTC.